This T cell receptor (beta chain) was identified during a study of blood T cell repertoires in COVID-19. Study-wide background: Spain, Italy and the United States supplied samples that represented acute and convalescent COVID-19. From T cells, B-cell-depleted T cells, or PBMCs came the material, which was cDNA or gDNA.

Original handling: Amplification of reference gene primers provided the estimated nucleated cell counts. Clones were read by immunoSEQ multiplex PCR, and TCRdb kept only the in-frame ones, dropping some. Clone size and the V and J calls come from that table; the DNA yielded D and trimming. The data hold roughly 76,000 clones, with roughly 85% observed a single time. V gave up 1 base and J gave up 4 bases; unmatched junction bases: 10. This CDR3 has 16 amino acids. Germline-derived CDR1 and CDR2 are SGHDN and FVKESK. This receptor was identified in a man aged 25-40 years with acute or convalescent COVID-19. The sequenced sample was peripheral blood. The chain is built from TRBV14 and TRBJ2-7; the match to TRBD1 covers 7 bases. The chain's CDR3 is CASSQVSKDRSYEQYF. In DNA form, the CDR3 reads TGTGCCAGCAGCCAAGTCTCCAAGGACAGGTCGTACGAGCAGTACTTC.